Described below is a single TCR beta chain sequence and its context. Antigen: not known. This record comes from a study of beta chain features in type 1 diabetes. General study points: In the patient group, naive, central memory and Treg TCRB repertoires seemed more alike than in the healthy donor group. A PCR bias possibly favoring shorter templates would apply equally to patients and controls. A moderate, significant TCRB CDR3 shortening appeared in type 1 diabetes across four CD4+ subsets. Reduced insertions and increased deletions marked VDJ junctions in type 1 diabetes patients. Any HLA effect on TCRB rearrangement was left unresolved by small sub-analyses.

The sequenced template was cDNA made from the entire isolated RNA. Libraries were prepared by immunoSEQ multiplex PCR; TCRdb keeps only in-frame clonotypes and omits some of them. The table shows 280,000 or so clones, with 14% to 15% occurring only once. Trimming cost V 0 bases and J 1 base, with 10 bases left between them. Per germline, CDR1 LGHNA and CDR2 YNFKEQ. The CDR3 runs to 16 residues. The TCR sequence derives from a man aged 18 to 35 with type 1 diabetes. The V and J genes are TRBV4-2 and TRBJ1-3; D possibly corresponds to TRBD1 (5 bases). Sequencing was performed on naive CD4+ T cells from blood. The CDR3 loop is CASSQDSGGSGNTIYF. The CDR3 coding sequence is TGTGCCAGCAGCCAAGATTCGGGGGGGTCTGGAAACACCATATATTTT.